The 2 T cell receptor beta chains below all came from one sample that was sequenced in a study of tissue T cells after allogeneic stem cell transplantation. Adult allogeneic hematopoietic cell transplant recipients with steroid-refractory graft-versus-host disease were prospectively enrolled for research autopsy. Data came from immunoSEQ multiplex PCR; TCRdb stores just in-frame clones and leaves some out. Altogether around 4,000 clones are present, roughly 78% being singletons, with the ten largest covering about 11%. Sequenced material: esophageal tissue, taken at autopsy. These receptors all stem from a male patient aged 60 or older with steroid-refractory graft-versus-host disease after an allogeneic stem cell transplant. Part of the T cell pool may stem from the graft donor.

J is TRBJ2-2 and V is TRBV7-3; 7 bases align to TRBD2. The CDR3 totals 17 residues. Germline trimming cut 2 bases from V and 4 bases from J; bases unmatched to any gene: 10. In germline, CDR1 is SGHTA, CDR2 FQGTGA. CDR3 residues: CASSLGPSGVGTGELFF. The DNA of the CDR3 is TGTGCCAGCAGCTTAGGTCCTAGCGGTGTTGGCACCGGGGAGCTGTTTTTT.

The genes are TRBV2 and TRBJ2-1; D is perhaps TRBD1 (5 bases). Germline loops: CDR1 SNHLY, CDR2 FYNNEI. The V end was cut by 1 base, the J end by 3 bases, with 10 bases between. The CDR3 consists of 15 residues. CDR3 DNA: TGTGCCAGCAGTGAAGGGCAGGGAAGCTACAATGAGCAGTTCTTC. Translated, it gives CASSEGQGSYNEQFF.